A selection of T cell receptor beta chains follows, all from one sample in a study of T cell changes during pregnancy in multiple sclerosis. Assay used: immunoSEQ multiplex PCR; TCRdb lists only in-frame clones, some missing. The data contain tens of thousands of clones, 93% of them singletons. Sample: peripheral blood, taken in the second trimester of pregnancy. The receptor set was obtained from a female donor with multiple sclerosis, enrolled in a pregnancy study. The CDR3 runs from the conserved cysteine through the conserved F or W. The D gene is left open where the match is weak. Clone size, where shown, is once, few, many, or a class for clones that have expanded.

clone_size	j_call	v_call	d_call	cdr3_aa	cdr3_nt
NA	TRBJ2-7	TRBV7-9	NA	CASSLPGSYEQYF	TGTGCCAGCAGCTTACCGGGATCCTACGAGCAGTACTTC
NA	TRBJ2-1	TRBV11-3	TRBD2	CASSLASGTNNEQFF	TGTGCCAGCAGCTTAGCTAGCGGGACAAACAATGAGCAGTTCTTC
NA	TRBJ1-1	TRBV28	NA	CACEVLRGTEAFF	TGTGCCTGTGAGGTCCTACGGGGCACTGAAGCTTTCTTT
NA	TRBJ1-2	TRBV7-9	TRBD1	CASSSLRDREGYTF	TGTGCCAGCAGCTCGCTCCGGGACAGGGAAGGCTACACCTTC
once	TRBJ2-1	TRBV12-5	NA	CASGPGSGTRGRYNEQFF	TGTGCTAGTGGTCCCGGGAGTGGGACGAGGGGTCGCTACAATGAGCAGTTCTTC
once	TRBJ2-1	TRBV9	TRBD2	CASSLPAGGRDEQFF	TGTGCCAGCAGCCTCCCAGCGGGAGGGCGGGATGAGCAGTTCTTC
NA	TRBJ2-7	TRBV4-3	TRBD2	CASSQDTSGTYEQYF	TGCGCCAGCAGCCAAGATACTAGCGGGACTTACGAGCAGTACTTC
NA	TRBJ2-7	TRBV29-1	NA	CSPLSPAGRYEQYF	TGCAGCCCCCTATCGCCGGCAGGGCGCTACGAGCAGTACTTC
NA	TRBJ1-4	TRBV7-9	NA	CASSPRPRGEKLFF	TGTGCCAGCAGCCCCCGGCCCCGGGGTGAAAAACTGTTTTTT
NA	TRBJ2-6	TRBV18	NA	CASSTGFYHSGANVLTF	TGTGCCAGCTCAACAGGGTTCTACCACTCTGGGGCCAACGTCCTGACTTTC
NA	TRBJ2-1	TRBV18	TRBD2	CASSPWTSQGSYNEQFF	TGTGCCAGCTCACCCTGGACTAGCCAGGGCTCCTACAATGAGCAGTTCTTC
NA	TRBJ1-5	TRBV28	NA	CASSSTQGYQPQHF	TGTGCCAGCAGTTCCACACAGGGATATCAGCCCCAGCATTTT
NA	TRBJ1-5	TRBV6-1	TRBD1	CASSERGQGRHYSNQPQHF	TGTGCCAGCAGTGAAAGGGGGCAGGGCCGACATTATAGCAATCAGCCCCAGCATTTT
few	TRBJ1-2	TRBV6-5	NA	CASSFDSYGYTF	TGTGCCAGCAGTTTCGACAGTTATGGCTACACCTTC
NA	TRBJ1-5	TRBV18	TRBD1	CASSPGQGSNQPQHF	TGTGCCAGCTCACCCGGACAGGGGAGCAATCAGCCCCAGCATTTT
many	TRBJ2-5	TRBV5-1	NA	CASSWRVVAGETQYF	TGCGCCAGCAGCTGGCGGGTGGTGGCGGGAGAGACCCAGTACTTC
NA	TRBJ2-5	TRBV25-1	TRBD1	CASSEPQQGANETQYF	TGTGCCAGCAGTGAACCCCAACAGGGGGCAAATGAGACCCAGTACTTC
NA	TRBJ1-1	TRBV5-8	TRBD1	CASSPQTGRMTEAFF	TGTGCCAGCAGCCCACAGACAGGGAGGATGACTGAAGCTTTCTTT
NA	TRBJ2-7	TRBV19	NA	CASSPGHLYEQYF	TGTGCCAGTTCCCCGGGACATCTCTACGAGCAGTACTTC
NA	TRBJ1-1	TRBV21-1	NA	CASSKGGTPGEAFF	TGTGCCAGCAGCAAAGGGGGGACACCCGGGGAAGCTTTCTTT
NA	TRBJ1-4	TRBV7-9	TRBD1	CASSPHRGRLEKLFF	TGTGCCAGCAGCCCCCACAGGGGGCGTTTGGAAAAACTGTTTTTT
NA	TRBJ1-3	TRBV7-2	TRBD1	CASSSGQANTIYF	TGTGCCAGCAGCTCGGGACAGGCAAACACCATATATTTT
NA	TRBJ2-3	TRBV10-2	TRBD2	CASSNGLAGRTDTQYF	TGCGCCAGCAGTAACGGGCTAGCGGGACGCACAGATACGCAGTATTTT
NA	TRBJ2-7	TRBV7-3	TRBD2	CASSSTSRREGKGEQYF	TGTGCCAGCAGCTCCACAAGTAGGCGGGAGGGCAAAGGCGAGCAGTACTTC
NA	TRBJ1-5	TRBV9	NA	CASSGGTTNQPQHF	TGTGCCAGCAGCGGGGGGACTACCAATCAGCCCCAGCATTTT
NA	TRBJ2-1	TRBV27	NA	CASHEIGGLGSYNEQFF	TGTGCCAGCCATGAAATTGGGGGCTTAGGCTCCTACAATGAGCAGTTCTTC
once	TRBJ1-1	TRBV4-2	TRBD1	CASSQDGSGGTEAFF	TGTGCCAGCAGCCAAGATGGGTCAGGGGGCACTGAAGCTTTCTTT
NA	TRBJ2-1	TRBV11-2	TRBD2	CAVGLLAGERNEQFF	TGTGCCGTGGGCTTACTAGCGGGAGAGAGGAATGAGCAGTTCTTC
few	TRBJ1-2	TRBV5-4	TRBD1	CASSPGQGDYGYTF	TGTGCCAGCAGCCCGGGACAGGGAGACTATGGCTACACCTTC
NA	TRBJ1-2	TRBV7-9	TRBD1	CASSRDSSLNYGYTF	TGTGCCAGCAGCCGGGACAGCTCCCTTAACTATGGCTACACCTTC
NA	TRBJ2-7	TRBV28	TRBD2	CASRPERELSYEQYF	TGTGCCAGCAGGCCGGAGCGGGAATTATCCTACGAGCAGTACTTC